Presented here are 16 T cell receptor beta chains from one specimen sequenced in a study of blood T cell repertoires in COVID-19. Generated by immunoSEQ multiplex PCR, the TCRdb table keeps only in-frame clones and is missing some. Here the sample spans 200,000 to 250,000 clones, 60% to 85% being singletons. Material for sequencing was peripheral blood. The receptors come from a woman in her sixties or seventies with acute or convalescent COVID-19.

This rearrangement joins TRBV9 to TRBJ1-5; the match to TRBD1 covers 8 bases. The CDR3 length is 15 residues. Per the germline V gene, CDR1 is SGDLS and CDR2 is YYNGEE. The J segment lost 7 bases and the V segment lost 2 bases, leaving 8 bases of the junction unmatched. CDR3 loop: CASSVTGVLGQPQHF. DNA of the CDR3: TGTGCCAGCAGCGTGACAGGGGTCCTGGGGCAGCCCCAGCATTTT.

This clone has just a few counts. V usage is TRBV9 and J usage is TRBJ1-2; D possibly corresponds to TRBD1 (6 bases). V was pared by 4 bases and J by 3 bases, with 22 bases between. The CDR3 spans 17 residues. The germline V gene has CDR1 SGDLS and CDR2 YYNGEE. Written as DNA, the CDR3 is TGTGCCAGCAGCTCCCCGGGGCAGGGGAAGTTGGACTATGGCTACACCTTC. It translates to CASSSPGQGKLDYGYTF.

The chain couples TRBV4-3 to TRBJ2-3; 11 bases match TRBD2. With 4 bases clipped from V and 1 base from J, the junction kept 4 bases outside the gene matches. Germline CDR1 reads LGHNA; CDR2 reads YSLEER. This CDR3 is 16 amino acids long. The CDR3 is CASSPGTSGRTDTQYF. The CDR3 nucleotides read TGCGCCAGCAGCCCTGGGACTAGCGGACGCACAGATACGCAGTATTTT.

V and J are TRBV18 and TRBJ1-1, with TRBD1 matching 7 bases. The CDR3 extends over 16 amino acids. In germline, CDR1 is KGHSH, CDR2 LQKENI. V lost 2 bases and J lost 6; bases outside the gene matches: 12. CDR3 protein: CASSPTATGIIAEAFF. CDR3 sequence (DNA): TGTGCCAGCTCACCAACCGCGACAGGGATTATCGCTGAAGCTTTCTTT.

The DNA for the CDR3 is TGTGCCAGCAGCGTAGTCGGGGGGGCCAGCAATGAGCAGTTCTTC. This translates into CASSVVGGASNEQFF. The gene calls are TRBV9 and TRBJ2-1, with 8 bases matching TRBD2. This CDR3 spans 15 amino acids. J lost 6 bases, V lost 0 bases, and 5 bases had no gene match. Germline-derived CDR1 and CDR2 are SGDLS and YYNGEE.

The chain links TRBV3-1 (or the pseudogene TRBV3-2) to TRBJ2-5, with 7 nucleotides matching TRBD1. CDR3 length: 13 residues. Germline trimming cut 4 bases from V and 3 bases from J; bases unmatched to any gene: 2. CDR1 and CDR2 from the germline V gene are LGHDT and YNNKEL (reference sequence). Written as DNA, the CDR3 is TGTGCCAGCAGCCTTGGGACAGAAGAGACCCAGTACTTC. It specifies CASSLGTEETQYF.

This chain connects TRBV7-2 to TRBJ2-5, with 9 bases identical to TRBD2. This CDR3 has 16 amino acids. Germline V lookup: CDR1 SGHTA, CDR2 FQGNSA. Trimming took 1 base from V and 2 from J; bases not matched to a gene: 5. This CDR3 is CASSLGLAGTQETQYF. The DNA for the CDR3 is TGTGCCAGCAGCTTAGGGCTAGCGGGGACACAAGAGACCCAGTACTTC.

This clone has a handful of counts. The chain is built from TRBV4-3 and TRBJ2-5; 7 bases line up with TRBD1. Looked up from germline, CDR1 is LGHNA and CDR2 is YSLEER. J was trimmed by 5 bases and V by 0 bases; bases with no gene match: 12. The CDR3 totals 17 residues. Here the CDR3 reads CASSQDGFRGSGETQYF. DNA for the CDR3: TGCGCCAGCAGCCAAGATGGCTTCAGGGGGTCCGGGGAGACCCAGTACTTC.

DNA for the CDR3: TGTGCCACCGGACGGACTAGCGGGGGCCAAGAGACCCAGTACTTC. Residues: CATGRTSGGQETQYF. J is TRBJ2-5 and V is TRBV24-1, with 13 bases identical to TRBD2. V lost 9 bases, J lost 1 base, and 4 bases stayed unmatched. This CDR3 is built from 15 residues. Germline-derived CDR1 and CDR2 are KGHDR and SFDVKD.

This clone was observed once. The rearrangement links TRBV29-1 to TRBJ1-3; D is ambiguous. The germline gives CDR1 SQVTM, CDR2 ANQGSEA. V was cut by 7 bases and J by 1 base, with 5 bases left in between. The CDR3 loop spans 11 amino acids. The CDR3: CSAISGNTIYF. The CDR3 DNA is TGCAGCGCCATTTCTGGAAACACCATATATTTT.

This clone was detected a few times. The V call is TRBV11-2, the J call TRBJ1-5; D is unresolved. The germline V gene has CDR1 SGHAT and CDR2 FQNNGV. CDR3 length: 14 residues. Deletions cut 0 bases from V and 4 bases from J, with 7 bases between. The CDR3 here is CASSLEGTNQPQHF. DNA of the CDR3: TGTGCCAGCAGCTTAGAGGGCACAAATCAGCCCCAGCATTTT.

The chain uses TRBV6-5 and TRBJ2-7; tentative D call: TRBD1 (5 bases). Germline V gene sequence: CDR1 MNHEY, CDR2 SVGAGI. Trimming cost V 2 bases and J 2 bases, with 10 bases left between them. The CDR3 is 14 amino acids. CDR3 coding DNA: TGTGCCAGCAGTTACCGCCAGGGCCCCTACGAGCAGTACGTC. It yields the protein CASSYRQGPYEQYV.

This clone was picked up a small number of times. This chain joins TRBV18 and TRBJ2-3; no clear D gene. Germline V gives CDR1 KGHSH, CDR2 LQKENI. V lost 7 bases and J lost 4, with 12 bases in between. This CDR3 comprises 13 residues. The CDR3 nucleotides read TGTGCCAGCTTGTCCAGCCGGGCAGATACGCAGTATTTT. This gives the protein CASLSSRADTQYF.

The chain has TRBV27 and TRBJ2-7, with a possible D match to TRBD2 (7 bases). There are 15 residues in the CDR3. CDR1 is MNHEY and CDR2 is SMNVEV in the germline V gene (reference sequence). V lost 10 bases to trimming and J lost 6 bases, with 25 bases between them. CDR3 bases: TGTGCCACACAGGGTAAGACTAGCAGGGCGAGCGAGCAGTACTTC. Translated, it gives CATQGKTSRASEQYF.

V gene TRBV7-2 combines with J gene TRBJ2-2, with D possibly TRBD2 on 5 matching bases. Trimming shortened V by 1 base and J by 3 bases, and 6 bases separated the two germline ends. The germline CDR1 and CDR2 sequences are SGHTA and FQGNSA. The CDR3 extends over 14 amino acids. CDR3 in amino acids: CASSLGRDTGELFF. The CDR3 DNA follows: TGTGCCAGCAGCTTAGGGCGGGACACCGGGGAGCTGTTTTTT.

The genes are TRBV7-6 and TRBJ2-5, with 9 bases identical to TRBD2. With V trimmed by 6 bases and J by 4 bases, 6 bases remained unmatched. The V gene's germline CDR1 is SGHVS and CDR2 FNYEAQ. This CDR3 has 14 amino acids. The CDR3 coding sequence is TGTGCCAGCAGTGTTCTAGCGGGGTTAGAGACCCAGTACTTC. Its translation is CASSVLAGLETQYF.